One sample yielded the 26 T cell receptor beta chains listed below, sequenced in a study of cytomegalovirus exposure and HLA in healthy donors. This PCR relied on a set of 60 Vbeta primers and 13 Jbeta primers. Clones were read by immunoSEQ multiplex PCR, and TCRdb kept only the in-frame ones, dropping some. The sample lists 30,000 to 40,000 clones; about four fifths were seen once. Sequencing was done on a sample of PBMCs. These receptors were collected from a middle-aged woman in good health and CMV-seronegative.

The J gene is TRBJ1-6, the V gene TRBV15; TRBD1 is a possible D gene (6 bases). Trimming took 6 bases from V and 8 from J, leaving 11 bases between them. Germline V lookup: CDR1 LNHNV, CDR2 YYDKDF (reference sequence). The CDR3 sequence is 13 residues long. Written as DNA, the CDR3 is TGTGCCACCAGTAACTACAGGGATTCACCCCTCCACTTT. Its translation is CATSNYRDSPLHF.

CDR3 amino acids: CASSALGTTTGNTIYF. In nucleotides, the CDR3 is TGTGCCAGCAGTGCCCTTGGGACTACAACTGGAAACACCATATATTTT. This chain links TRBV2 with TRBJ1-3, with D tentatively TRBD1 (5 bases). The germline gives CDR1 SNHLY, CDR2 FYNNEI. The CDR3 totals 16 residues. V lost 4 bases, J lost 2 bases, and 15 bases lay in between. Based on the CDR3 plus reference TRBV2 and TRBJ1-3, the full variable domain is EPEVTQTPSHQVTQMGQEVILRCVPISNHLYFYWYRQILGQKVEFLVSFYNNEISEKSEIFDDQFSVERPDGSNFTLKIRSTKLEDSAMYFCASSALGTTTGNTIYFGEGSWLTVV.

The rearrangement links TRBV18 to TRBJ2-5; D gene ambiguous. Germline lookup yields CDR1 KGHSH and CDR2 LQKENI. The germline V and J ends were trimmed by 3 bases and 1 base, with 9 bases remaining between them. This CDR3 is 14 amino acids long. CDR3 sequence (DNA): TGTGCCAGCTCACCTTCCAACAGCCAAGAGACCCAGTACTTC. Translating gives CASSPSNSQETQYF.

J is TRBJ1-2 and V is TRBV27; D unresolved. Germline assignment: CDR1 MNHEY and CDR2 SMNVEV (reference sequence). V lost 8 bases and J 8 bases, leaving 21 bases between the germline ends. CDR3 length: 14 residues. The CDR3 reads CASAPGAGLRGYTF. The CDR3 DNA reads as TGTGCCAGCGCTCCTGGAGCTGGATTGAGGGGCTACACCTTC.

The chain has TRBV9 and TRBJ2-7, with 10 nucleotides matching TRBD1. Trimming took 0 bases from V and 5 from J; bases not matched to a gene: 5. Germline lookup yields CDR1 SGDLS and CDR2 YYNGEE. The CDR3 is 15 residues long. The CDR3 nucleotides read TGTGCCAGCAGCGTAGGGACAGGGGGGAGCAACGAGCAGTACTTC. Translated: CASSVGTGGSNEQYF.

The chain employs TRBV7-9 and TRBJ2-5; possible D gene TRBD1, 5 bases. CDR1 is SEHNR and CDR2 is FQNEAQ in the germline V gene (reference sequence). V gave up 5 bases and J gave up 4 bases, with 11 bases separating them. CDR3 length: 13 amino acids. DNA of the CDR3: TGTGCCAGCAGCACCCTAAGGGGAGAGACCCAGTACTTC. It encodes CASSTLRGETQYF.

The chain employs TRBV7-2 and TRBJ2-1; D gene ambiguous. The CDR3 spans 11 residues. The germline CDR1 and CDR2 sequences are SGHTA and FQGNSA. V dropped 2 bases and J dropped 7 bases, with 3 bases sitting between them. CDR3 bases: TGTGCCAGCAGCTTATTAAATGAGCAGTTCTTC. Translated, it gives CASSLLNEQFF. Together with reference TRBV7-2 and TRBJ2-1, the CDR3 gives the full variable domain: GAGVSQSPSNKVTEKGKDVELRCDPISGHTALYWYRQSLGQGLEFLIYFQGNSAPDKSGLPSDRFSAERTGGSVSTLTIQRTQQEDSAVYLCASSLLNEQFFGPGTRLTVL.

The DNA of the CDR3 is TGTGCCAGCAGCACAAGACAAGGATGGGCAACTAATGAAAAACTGTTTTTT. Translation gives CASSTRQGWATNEKLFF. This chain uses TRBV7-9 with TRBJ1-4; no definite D call. Germline V gene sequence: CDR1 SEHNR, CDR2 FQNEAQ (reference sequence). The CDR3 consists of 17 residues. Trimming left V 5 bases short and J 0 bases short, with 16 bases between.

This chain joins TRBV28 and TRBJ1-3, with D possibly being TRBD1 (5 bases). Germline values: CDR1 MDHEN, CDR2 SYDVKM. The V and J ends lost 10 bases and 0 bases respectively, with 10 bases between them. CDR3 length: 13 residues. The CDR3 reads CAIRDSSGNTIYF. The DNA for the CDR3 is TGTGCCATACGGGACTCCTCTGGAAACACCATATATTTT.

The rearrangement joins TRBV6-6 to TRBJ1-6; TRBD1 matches 10 bases. The V and J ends lost 6 bases and 7 bases, in that order; junction bases with no gene match: 3. Germline values: CDR1 MNHNY, CDR2 SVGAGI (reference sequence). The CDR3 contains 14 residues. CDR3 region: CASRPGQGNSPLHF. The CDR3 region has the DNA TGTGCCAGCAGGCCGGGACAGGGGAATTCACCCCTCCACTTT.

This clone was observed a handful of times. V and J are TRBV25-1 and TRBJ2-2; D may be TRBD2 (6 bases). Deletions cut 6 bases from V and 1 base from J, with 15 bases between. The germline V gene encodes CDR1 MGHDK and CDR2 SYGVNS. The CDR3 has 16 residues. DNA for the CDR3: TGTGCCAGCAGGCGATCGGGGGTGGGGAACACCGGGGAGCTGTTTTTT. It translates to CASRRSGVGNTGELFF.

This rearrangement joins TRBV7-2 to TRBJ2-2; 9 nucleotides line up with TRBD1. This CDR3 region has 16 residues. Germline V CDR1 and CDR2: SGHTA, FQGNSA. The V gene end was trimmed by 4 bases and the J gene end by 5 bases; junction bases not matched to a gene: 8. The CDR3 bases are TGTGCCAGCAGCTCAAGACAGGGGGATCGAACCGGGGAGCTGTTTTTT. Amino acids: CASSSRQGDRTGELFF.

This clone was picked up one time. V and J are TRBV4-3 and TRBJ1-6, with a possible D match to TRBD1 (5 bases). Trimming stripped 0 bases from V and 9 bases from J, with 9 bases between. The germline CDR1 and CDR2 sequences are LGHNA and YSLEER. The CDR3 runs 14 residues. CDR3 protein: CASSQETRGSPLHF. The CDR3 DNA follows: TGCGCCAGCAGCCAAGAGACTAGGGGTTCACCCCTCCACTTT.

This sequence joins TRBV28 and TRBJ2-7; D may be TRBD1 (6 bases). In germline, CDR1 is MDHEN, CDR2 SYDVKM. This CDR3 spans 15 amino acids. The ends were cut back, 6 bases at V and 6 bases at J, with 21 bases in the middle. CDR3 residues: CASRSQGTTLSEQYV. The CDR3 DNA follows: TGTGCCAGCAGATCACAGGGTACTACGTTATCCGAGCAGTACGTC.

V gene TRBV4-1 combines with J gene TRBJ1-5; 9 bases align to TRBD1. Germline trimming cut 3 bases from V and 3 bases from J; bases unmatched to any gene: 12. The length of the CDR3 is 18 residues. Germline V gene data show CDR1 as MGHRA and CDR2 as YSYEKL. CDR3 in amino acids: CASSHATLTGGHNQPQHF. The CDR3 DNA sequence: TGCGCCAGCAGCCATGCAACCTTGACAGGGGGGCACAATCAGCCCCAGCATTTT.

The chain is built from TRBV6-5 and TRBJ2-7; TRBD1 might be the D (6 bases). Trimming removed 6 bases at V and 0 bases at J, with 15 bases between. CDR1 and CDR2 from the germline V gene are MNHEY and SVGAGI. This CDR3 has 15 amino acids. This CDR3 reads CASRKDRTSSYEQYF. CDR3 nucleotides: TGTGCCAGCAGGAAAGACAGGACCTCCTCCTACGAGCAGTACTTC.

V usage is TRBV7-9 and J usage is TRBJ1-2, with D possibly TRBD1 on 5 matching bases. Trimming took off 5 bases at V and 5 bases at J, with 12 bases between the two ends. The CDR3 consists of 13 residues. The germline gives CDR1 SEHNR, CDR2 FQNEAQ (reference sequence). The DNA of the CDR3 is TGTGCCAGCAGCCCCCCAGGGTATTATGGCTACACCTTC. Encoded protein: CASSPPGYYGYTF.

CDR3 amino acids: CASSQPGQGTASSDGYTF. Written as DNA, the CDR3 is TGTGCCAGCAGCCAACCGGGTCAGGGTACAGCCTCCTCGGATGGCTACACCTTC. The chain links TRBV4-2 to TRBJ1-2, with a possible D match to TRBD1 (5 bases). Germline V gene data show CDR1 as LGHNA and CDR2 as YNFKEQ. There are 18 residues in the CDR3. V was pared by 2 bases and J by 6 bases, with 25 bases between.

The CDR3, as DNA: TGTGCCAGCAGCGCGGACAGGGGTGAAAAACTGTTTTTT. Protein sequence: CASSADRGEKLFF. V is TRBV7-2 and J is TRBJ1-4, with 9 bases matching TRBD1. The CDR3 loop spans 13 amino acids. With 5 bases clipped from V and 7 bases from J, the junction kept 2 bases outside the gene matches. CDR1 is SGHTA and CDR2 is FQGNSA in the germline V gene.

The chain has TRBV28 and TRBJ2-6; TRBD1 matches at 7 bases. The CDR3 totals 16 residues. Trimming took 3 bases from V and 0 from J; bases not matched to a gene: 2. Germline CDR1 is MDHEN and CDR2 is SYDVKM. CDR3 sequence reads: CASSFTGVSGANVLTF. CDR3 nucleotide sequence: TGTGCCAGCAGTTTCACAGGGGTCTCTGGGGCCAACGTCCTGACTTTC.

The CDR3 sequence is CASSGSGTGDTGELFF. The CDR3 DNA sequence: TGTGCCAGTAGTGGTTCCGGGACAGGAGACACCGGGGAGCTGTTTTTT. J is TRBJ2-2 and V is TRBV19; 8 bases are a match to TRBD1. This CDR3 is 16 amino acids long. The V and J ends lost 5 bases and 3 bases, in that order; junction bases with no gene match: 8. In germline, CDR1 is LNHDA, CDR2 SQIVND (reference sequence).

This clone showed up just a few times. The chain links TRBV4-2 to TRBJ1-3; tentatively, D is TRBD1 (6 bases). V lost 4 bases and J lost 3, with 16 bases in between. The CDR3 length is 16 residues. Germline loops: CDR1 LGHNA, CDR2 YNFKEQ. The CDR3 loop is CASSPPGGASGNTIYF. The CDR3 nucleotides read TGTGCCAGCAGCCCCCCCGGGGGGGCGAGTGGAAACACCATATATTTT.

The rearrangement uses TRBV5-1 and TRBJ2-1; the match to TRBD2 covers 8 bases. J was trimmed by 8 bases and V by 2 bases; bases with no gene match: 6. The CDR3 length is 14 residues. In germline, CDR1 is SGHRS, CDR2 YFSETQ. The CDR3 loop is CASSFGLATDEQFF. In DNA, the CDR3 is TGCGCCAGCAGCTTCGGACTAGCCACGGATGAGCAGTTCTTC. The full variable domain, in which reference TRBV5-1 and TRBJ2-1 provide the parts outside the CDR3, is KAGVTQTPRYLIKTRGQQVTLSCSPISGHRSVSWYQQTPGQGLQFLFEYFSETQRNKGNFPGRFSGRQFSNSRSEMNVSTLELGDSALYLCASSFGLATDEQFFGPGTRLTVL.

The chain employs TRBV6-1 and TRBJ1-2; 8 positions match TRBD1. CDR1 and CDR2 (germline): MNHNS, SASEGT. The CDR3 extends over 14 amino acids. V dropped 5 bases and J dropped 4; count of bases not matched to a gene: 6. CDR3 protein: CASSFGQGGYGYTF. The CDR3 DNA reads TGTGCCAGCAGTTTTGGACAGGGCGGCTATGGCTACACCTTC.

V is TRBV2 and J is TRBJ2-7; D is perhaps TRBD1 (6 bases). Trimming pared 6 bases from V and 3 bases from J, leaving 15 bases between. The V gene's germline CDR1 is SNHLY and CDR2 FYNNEI. The CDR3 length is 14 residues. CDR3: CASSPTGFSYEQYF. CDR3 sequence (DNA): TGTGCCAGCAGCCCTACAGGGTTCAGCTACGAGCAGTACTTC.

The gene calls are TRBV29-1 and TRBJ2-2; D gene ambiguous. Germline CDR1 reads SQVTM; CDR2 reads ANQGSEA. V lost 5 bases and J 5 bases, leaving 12 bases between the germline ends. This CDR3 is 13 amino acids long. CDR3 amino acids: CSVHVQRTGELFF. Written as DNA, the CDR3 is TGCAGCGTTCACGTCCAGCGTACCGGGGAGCTGTTTTTT.